This TCR beta chain originates from a study of cytomegalovirus exposure and HLA in healthy donors. CDR1 is SGHNT, CDR2 YYREEE, per germline (reference sequence). The CDR3 extends over 14 amino acids. V was shortened by 2 bases and J by 6 bases, with 12 bases between the two germline ends. General study findings and limits: Common viral pathogens were later found to be apparently linked to several of the most significant clusters. Cytomegalovirus status, reportedly, was diagnosed with high specificity and sensitivity by the classifier.

As for this clone: Its antigen is not identified.

PCR was performed using 60 Vbeta and 13 Jbeta primers. As handled by the study authors: In a later analysis, of roughly 73 million unique beta chains, about 10 million appeared in at least two donors. Here immunoSEQ multiplex PCR was the method, and the copy in TCRdb shows in-frame clones only, minus some. V and J calls plus clone size are reproduced from that table; the DNA served to infer D and trimming. Of some 120,000 clones in the sample, 75% to 85% are singletons; the top ten hold about 4.5%. Sequencing was performed on PBMCs. The chain employs TRBV5-4 and TRBJ2-1, with D perhaps TRBD2 (5 bases). The receptor was isolated from a man aged 30 to 39 in good health and CMV-seropositive. The chain's CDR3 is CASSLRESINEQFF. Here the CDR3 DNA reads TGTGCCAGCAGCTTAAGGGAGTCAATCAATGAGCAGTTCTTC.